These 30 T cell receptor beta chains were all obtained from the same sample, sequenced in a study of blood T cell repertoires in COVID-19. Clones were read by immunoSEQ multiplex PCR, and TCRdb kept only the in-frame ones, dropping some. Of fewer than 200,000 clones in the sample, less than 90% are singletons; the top ten hold 4.4%. The source material was PBMCs or T cells enriched from blood (not recorded which). The source of these receptors is a woman between 50 and 59 years old who had recovered from COVID-19.

The V call is TRBV5-4, the J call TRBJ1-1, with D perhaps TRBD1 (5 bases). V lost 5 bases, J lost 1 base, and 21 bases lay in between. Germline V gene data show CDR1 as SGHNT and CDR2 as YYREEE (reference sequence). The CDR3 totals 17 residues. This chain's CDR3 is CASSSMDTTWGNTEAFF. The CDR3 DNA follows: TGTGCCAGCAGTTCTATGGACACAACTTGGGGGAACACTGAAGCTTTCTTT.

The chain employs TRBV7-2 and TRBJ1-2; D unclear. From germline, CDR1 is SGHTA and CDR2 FQGNSA. V lost 4 bases, J lost 8 bases, and 20 bases lay in between. The CDR3 loop spans 15 amino acids. CDR3 in amino acids: CASSSSRNTRRGYTF. The CDR3 bases are TGTGCCAGCAGCTCCTCCCGGAACACAAGGAGGGGCTACACCTTC.

The rearrangement links TRBV11-2 to TRBJ1-1, with a weak D call TRBD1 (5 bases). The CDR3 is made up of 14 amino acids. Trimming removed 5 bases from V and 1 base from J, with 11 bases in between. Looked up from germline, CDR1 is SGHAT and CDR2 is FQNNGV. In DNA form, the CDR3 reads TGTGCCAGCAGCATTCAGGGCCAGAACACTGAAGCTTTCTTT. Protein: CASSIQGQNTEAFF.

The chain couples TRBV5-1 to TRBJ1-1; D is ambiguous. Germline V gene sequence: CDR1 SGHRS, CDR2 YFSETQ. Trimming stripped 2 bases from V and 4 bases from J, with 6 bases between. The CDR3 is 12 amino acids. CDR3 loop: CASSFPSTEAFF. CDR3 sequence (DNA): TGCGCCAGCAGCTTCCCGAGCACTGAAGCTTTCTTT. Looking up the rest from reference TRBV5-1 and TRBJ1-1 gives the full variable domain: KAGVTQTPRYLIKTRGQQVTLSCSPISGHRSVSWYQQTPGQGLQFLFEYFSETQRNKGNFPGRFSGRQFSNSRSEMNVSTLELGDSALYLCASSFPSTEAFFGQGTRLTVV.

In DNA form, the CDR3 reads TGTGCCAGCAGCCGGGGACACCTGAACACTGAAGCTTTCTTT. Translation: CASSRGHLNTEAFF. The J gene is TRBJ1-1, the V gene TRBV6-5; the D gene is possibly TRBD1 (6 bases). Per the germline V gene, CDR1 is MNHEY and CDR2 is SVGAGI. The V and J ends lost 6 bases and 0 bases respectively, with 11 bases between them. The CDR3 contains 14 residues.

This clone has just one count. An end of the junction does not agree with germline; a read error may underlie this. The genes are TRBV5-8 and TRBJ1-1, with a tentative D call TRBD1 (6 bases). This CDR3 is built from 15 residues. CDR1 is SGHTS, CDR2 YDEGEE, per germline. The CDR3 nucleotides read TGTGCCAGCAGCCCAGTCACAGGGATGAAGACTGAAGCTTTCTTT. Translating gives CASSPVTGMKTEAFF.

This clone was counted a single time. The genes are TRBV28 and TRBJ1-6; D is unclear. Germline V gives CDR1 MDHEN, CDR2 SYDVKM. The CDR3 runs 13 residues. The ends were cut back, 4 bases at V and 3 bases at J, with 4 bases in the middle. CDR3 nucleotide sequence: TGTGCCAGCAGTTCCAACTATAATTCACCCCTCCACTTT. Its protein product is CASSSNYNSPLHF.

The genes are TRBV21-1 and TRBJ2-3; TRBD2, the table's D call, lacks a check against the DNA. TRBV21-1 is given as a pseudogene. This CDR3 spans 17 amino acids. CDR3 region: CASSKGGGGPSTDTQYF. The CDR3 coding sequence is TGTGCCAGCAGCAAAGGTGGGGGGGGCCCTAGCACAGATACGCAGTATTTT.

The chain couples TRBV19 to TRBJ2-7; TRBD2 might be the D (6 bases). This CDR3 is 13 amino acids long. The germline V and J ends were trimmed by 7 bases and 2 bases, with 12 bases remaining between them. Germline CDR1 is LNHDA and CDR2 is SQIVND (reference sequence). The CDR3 nucleotides are TGTGCCAGTATTGGGGGGATTCCCTACGAGCAGTACGTC. Its protein is CASIGGIPYEQYV.

The rearrangement links TRBV6-1 to TRBJ1-3; a weak D match, TRBD1 (5 bases). The V gene lost 3 bases and the J gene lost 7 bases, with 19 bases spanning the gap. The CDR3 covers 16 residues. Per germline, CDR1 MNHNS and CDR2 SASEGT. The CDR3 bases are TGTGCCAGCAGTGAGGGGCATATGTTTGGGGTTAACACCATATATTTT. It is translated as CASSEGHMFGVNTIYF.

This clone was counted between two and nine times. This chain joins TRBV4-1 and TRBJ2-5, with 13 positions matching TRBD2. V was pared by 6 bases and J by 5 bases, with 6 bases of the junction left unmatched. Germline assignment: CDR1 MGHRA and CDR2 YSYEKL. The CDR3 runs 15 residues. The DNA of the CDR3 is TGCGCCAGCAGGCCACTAGCGGGAGGGAAGGAGACCCAGTACTTC. As protein: CASRPLAGGKETQYF.

This clone was counted a few times. This chain links TRBV10-2 with TRBJ1-1, with TRBD1 as a possible D gene (5 bases). Trimming stripped 8 bases from V and 4 bases from J, with 11 bases between. This CDR3 comprises 12 residues. Germline V gives CDR1 WSHSY, CDR2 SAAADI. The CDR3 protein is CASHNQGTEAFF. The CDR3 DNA reads TGCGCCAGCCACAACCAGGGCACTGAAGCTTTCTTT.

V gene TRBV27 combines with J gene TRBJ1-1, with unresolved D. CDR1 MNHEY and CDR2 SMNVEV come from the germline V gene (reference sequence). This CDR3 contains 13 residues. Between the trimmed V and J ends, which lost 8 bases and 5 bases, there was a span of 15 bases. CDR3 coding DNA: TGTGCCAGCTCCTGGGGAGGTTGGACTGAAGCTTTCTTT. It yields the protein CASSWGGWTEAFF.

This clone was counted between two and nine times. This chain joins TRBV5-1 and TRBJ1-1, with a possible D match to TRBD1 (5 bases). CDR1 is SGHRS, CDR2 YFSETQ, per germline. This CDR3 is built from 16 residues. Trimming took off 0 bases at V and 6 bases at J, with 18 bases between the two ends. CDR3 residues: CASSLVRGGISAEAFF. The CDR3 DNA is TGCGCCAGCAGCTTGGTGAGGGGAGGCATTTCCGCTGAAGCTTTCTTT. The whole variable domain, remainder taken from reference TRBV5-1 and TRBJ1-1, is KAGVTQTPRYLIKTRGQQVTLSCSPISGHRSVSWYQQTPGQGLQFLFEYFSETQRNKGNFPGRFSGRQFSNSRSEMNVSTLELGDSALYLCASSLVRGGISAEAFFGQGTRLTVV.

The chain recombines TRBV7-2 with TRBJ2-1, with TRBD2 as a possible D gene (6 bases). Trimming cost V 2 bases and J 9 bases, with 14 bases left between them. The germline gives CDR1 SGHTA, CDR2 FQGNSA. The CDR3 is made up of 14 amino acids. The CDR3 sequence is CASSLSNWEAEQFF. In DNA form, the CDR3 reads TGTGCCAGCAGCTTATCCAACTGGGAGGCTGAGCAGTTCTTC.

The chain combines TRBV4-3 with TRBJ2-5; 9 bases fit TRBD1. The germline gives CDR1 LGHNA, CDR2 YSLEER. V lost 3 bases, J lost 5 bases, and 4 bases stayed unmatched. This CDR3 spans 14 amino acids. CDR3 protein: CASSHADRGETQYF. CDR3 DNA sequence: TGCGCCAGCAGCCATGCGGACAGGGGCGAGACCCAGTACTTC.

The J gene is TRBJ2-2, the V gene TRBV24-1; 7 bases are shared with TRBD2. After removal of 7 bases from V and 3 bases from J, the junction contained 4 bases not matched to a gene. The germline V gene has CDR1 KGHDR and CDR2 SFDVKD. This CDR3 comprises 14 residues. Here the CDR3 DNA reads TGTGCCACCAGATCAGGGAGGGACACCGGGGAGCTGTTTTTT. Protein sequence: CATRSGRDTGELFF.

This clone was observed a few times. The chain has TRBV5-1 and TRBJ1-3, with 10 bases fitting TRBD1. There are 16 residues in the CDR3. CDR1 is SGHRS, CDR2 YFSETQ, per germline. V was clipped by 0 bases and J by 7 bases; unmatched bases: 7. In DNA, the CDR3 is TGCGCCAGCAGCTTGGTGGGACAGGGGAGTTCGAACACCATATATTTT. Protein product: CASSLVGQGSSNTIYF.

This chain connects TRBV6-2 or TRBV6-3 to TRBJ1-2, with D uncertain. Trimming shortened V by 6 bases and J by 8 bases, and 16 bases separated the two germline ends. Germline CDR1 and CDR2: MNHEY and SVGEGT. This CDR3 comprises 13 residues. The CDR3 sequence is CASSTTWLGGYTF. CDR3 in DNA: TGTGCCAGCAGCACGACCTGGCTGGGCGGCTACACCTTC.

This sequence joins TRBV6-5 and TRBJ2-5; D unresolved. V was trimmed by 7 bases and J by 3 bases, leaving 6 bases between them. The CDR3 runs to 11 residues. CDR1 and CDR2 (germline): MNHEY, SVGAGI. The CDR3 is CASTNKETQYF. CDR3 sequence (DNA): TGTGCCAGCACCAACAAAGAGACCCAGTACTTC.

The CDR3 region is CASLGRQGFTDTQYF. CDR3 DNA sequence: TGTGCCAGCCTGGGGAGACAGGGATTCACAGATACGCAGTATTTT. The chain joins TRBV27 to TRBJ2-3, with 7 bases identical to TRBD1. Germline loops: CDR1 MNHEY, CDR2 SMNVEV (reference sequence). With V trimmed by 8 bases and J by 2 bases, 10 bases remained unmatched. This CDR3 comprises 15 residues.

The chain carries TRBV5-4 and TRBJ2-5; D perhaps matches TRBD2 (6 bases). CDR1 and CDR2 from the germline V gene are SGHNT and YYREEE (reference sequence). The CDR3 is 15 amino acids. The V and J ends lost 0 bases and 4 bases respectively, with 13 bases between them. The CDR3 region is CASSLVGGGRETQYF. The DNA for the CDR3 is TGTGCCAGCAGCTTGGTTGGGGGAGGTCGAGAGACCCAGTACTTC.

The chain employs TRBV6-5 and TRBJ2-1; the match to TRBD2 covers 13 bases. Germline-derived CDR1 and CDR2 are MNHEY and SVGAGI. Trimming at V came to 7 bases and at J to 5 bases, leaving 2 bases not matched to a gene. The CDR3 spans 14 residues. The CDR3 loop reads CASIGTSGNNEQFF. CDR3 sequence (DNA): TGTGCCAGCATTGGGACTAGCGGGAACAATGAGCAGTTCTTC.

The chain has TRBV11-3 and TRBJ1-1; the D gene is possibly TRBD1 (6 bases). The CDR3 loop spans 15 amino acids. V lost 5 bases to trimming and J lost 6 bases, with 19 bases between them. CDR1 is SGHNT, CDR2 YENEEA, per germline. The CDR3 loop is CASSNGLSRGPEAFF. The CDR3 region has the DNA TGTGCCAGCAGCAACGGTCTTTCGCGGGGGCCTGAAGCTTTCTTT.

This clone was counted between two and nine times. The rearrangement joins TRBV5-6 to TRBJ1-1, with D possibly being TRBD1 (6 bases). The germline CDR1 and CDR2 sequences are SGHDT and YYEEEE. This CDR3 is 13 amino acids long. Trimming cost V 3 bases and J 4 bases, with 10 bases left between them. The CDR3, as DNA: TGTGCCAGCAGCTGGGACAAAACCACTGAAGCTTTCTTT. Amino acid sequence: CASSWDKTTEAFF. Based on the CDR3 plus reference TRBV5-6 and TRBJ1-1, the full variable domain is DAGVTQSPTHLIKTRGQQVTLRCSPKSGHDTVSWYQQALGQGPQFIFQYYEEEERQRGNFPDRFSGHQFPNYSSELNVNALLLGDSALYLCASSWDKTTEAFFGQGTRLTVV.

This chain connects TRBV2 to TRBJ2-5; 10 positions agree with TRBD1. Germline V gene data show CDR1 as SNHLY and CDR2 as FYNNEI. V lost 6 bases and J lost 4; bases outside the gene matches: 2. This CDR3 spans 13 amino acids. This chain's CDR3 is CASRRTGGETQYF. Here the CDR3 DNA reads TGTGCCAGCAGGAGGACAGGGGGAGAGACCCAGTACTTC.

The genes are TRBV11-2 and TRBJ2-1, with a weak D call TRBD2 (6 bases). Looked up from germline, CDR1 is SGHAT and CDR2 is FQNNGV. The ends were cut back, 3 bases at V and 15 bases at J, with 18 bases in the middle. The CDR3 runs to 13 residues. CDR3 nucleotide sequence: TGTGCCAGCAGCTTGCCCGGGACTTCACCTCGGTTCTTC. Translating it yields CASSLPGTSPRFF.

This clone is a singleton in its sample. V is TRBV19 and J is TRBJ2-5; D might be TRBD2 (7 bases). The V gene's germline CDR1 is LNHDA and CDR2 SQIVND (reference sequence). V was shortened by 4 bases and J by 5 bases, with 17 bases between the two germline ends. The CDR3 has 15 amino acids. The CDR3 is CASSRERGARETQYF. The DNA for the CDR3 is TGTGCCAGTAGTAGAGAACGGGGGGCGAGGGAGACCCAGTACTTC.

This chain joins TRBV3-1 (or the pseudogene TRBV3-2) and TRBJ1-2; D possibly corresponds to TRBD1 (5 bases). V was clipped by 2 bases and J by 4 bases, with 11 bases between them. The CDR3 length is 14 residues. In germline, CDR1 is LGHDT, CDR2 YNNKEL (reference sequence). The CDR3 spells CASSQQGVAYGYTF. CDR3 DNA: TGTGCCAGCAGCCAACAGGGTGTAGCCTATGGCTACACCTTC.

This chain joins TRBV11-2 and TRBJ2-1; no clear D gene. The CDR3 runs 15 residues. Germline V lookup: CDR1 SGHAT, CDR2 FQNNGV. V shed 8 bases and J shed 7 bases, with 21 bases lying between them. Written as DNA, the CDR3 is TGTGCCAGCGGCGGTCAAGATCGATCCGCGAATGAGCAGTTCTTC. Its translation is CASGGQDRSANEQFF.